The T cell receptor (beta chain) under discussion was sequenced for a study of cytomegalovirus exposure and HLA in healthy donors. Study-level results: Being indistinguishable, some V segments were excluded, TRBV6-2 and TRBV6-3 among them.

On this clone: Its antigen is still unknown.

The PCR made use of 60 Vbeta and 13 Jbeta primers. The table came from immunoSEQ multiplex PCR; TCRdb's copy has only in-frame clones and leaves some out. This table holds about 140,000 clones, about 75% found once. With 4 bases clipped from V and 5 bases from J, the junction kept 6 bases outside the gene matches. The CDR3 covers 15 residues. CDR1 is SGDLS, CDR2 YYNGEE, per germline. The chain carries TRBV9 and TRBJ2-5; 12 bases fit TRBD2. Material: PBMCs. The clonotype comes from a young woman in good health and CMV-seronegative. The CDR3 bases are TGTGCCAGCAGCCCTAGCGGGGGGGCACGGGAGACCCAGTACTTC. Encoded protein: CASSPSGGARETQYF.